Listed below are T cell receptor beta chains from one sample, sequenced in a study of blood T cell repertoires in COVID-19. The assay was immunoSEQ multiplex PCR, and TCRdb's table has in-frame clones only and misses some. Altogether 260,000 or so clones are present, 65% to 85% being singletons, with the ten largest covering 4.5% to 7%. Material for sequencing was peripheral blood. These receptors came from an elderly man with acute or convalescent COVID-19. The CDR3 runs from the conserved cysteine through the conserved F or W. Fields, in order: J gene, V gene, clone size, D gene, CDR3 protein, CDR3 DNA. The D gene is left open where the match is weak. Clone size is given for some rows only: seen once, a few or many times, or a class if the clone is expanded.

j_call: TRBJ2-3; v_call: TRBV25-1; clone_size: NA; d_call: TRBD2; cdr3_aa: CASTGTSGSSHTQYF; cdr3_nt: TGTGCCAGCACGGGGACTAGCGGGAGTTCTCATACGCAGTATTTT
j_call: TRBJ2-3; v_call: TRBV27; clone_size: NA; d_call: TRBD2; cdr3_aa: CASSSGRGGTDTQYF; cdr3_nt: TGTGCCAGCAGTAGCGGGAGAGGGGGCACAGATACGCAGTATTTT
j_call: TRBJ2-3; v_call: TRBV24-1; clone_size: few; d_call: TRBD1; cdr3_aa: CATSDPTGQQHTQYF; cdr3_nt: TGTGCCACCAGTGACCCGACGGGACAGCAACATACGCAGTATTTT
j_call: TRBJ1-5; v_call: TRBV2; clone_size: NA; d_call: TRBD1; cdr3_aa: CASSDRTGARPQHF; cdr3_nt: TGTGCCAGCAGTGACAGGACAGGGGCGAGGCCCCAGCATTTT
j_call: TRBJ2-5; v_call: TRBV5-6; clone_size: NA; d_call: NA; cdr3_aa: CASSLDGGFAQETQYF; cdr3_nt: TGTGCCAGCAGCTTGGATGGGGGCTTCGCCCAAGAGACCCAGTACTTC
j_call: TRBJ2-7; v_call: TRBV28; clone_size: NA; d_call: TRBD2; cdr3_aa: CASSGGTLSSYEQYF; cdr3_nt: TGTGCCAGCAGCGGGGGGACTCTTAGCTCCTACGAGCAGTACTTC
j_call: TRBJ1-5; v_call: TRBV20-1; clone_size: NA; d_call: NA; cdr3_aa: CSASLSGSNQPQHF; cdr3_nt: TGCAGTGCTAGTCTTTCAGGGTCCAATCAGCCCCAGCATTTT
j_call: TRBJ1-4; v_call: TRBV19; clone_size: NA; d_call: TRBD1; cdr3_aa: CASTLGTGVEKLFF; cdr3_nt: TGTGCCAGTACCCTCGGGACAGGGGTTGAAAAACTGTTTTTT
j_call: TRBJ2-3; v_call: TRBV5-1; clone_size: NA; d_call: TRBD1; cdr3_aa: CASRLTGEGTDTQYF; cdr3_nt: TGCGCCAGCAGATTGACAGGGGAAGGGACAGATACGCAGTATTTT
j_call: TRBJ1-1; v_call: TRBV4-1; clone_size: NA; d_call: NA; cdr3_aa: CASSQDQGTLNTEAFF; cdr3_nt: TGCGCCAGCAGCCAAGATCAGGGAACCTTGAACACTGAAGCTTTCTTT
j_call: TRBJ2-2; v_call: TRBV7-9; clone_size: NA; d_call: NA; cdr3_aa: CASSLSGATGELFF; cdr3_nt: TGTGCCAGCAGCTTATCAGGGGCCACCGGGGAGCTGTTTTTT
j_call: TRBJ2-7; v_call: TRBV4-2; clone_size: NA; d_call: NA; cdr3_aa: CASSQVSVDYEQYF; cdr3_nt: TGTGCCAGCAGCCAAGTGTCAGTCGACTACGAGCAGTACTTC
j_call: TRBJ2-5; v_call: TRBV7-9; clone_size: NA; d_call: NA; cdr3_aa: CASSFRKEAELSYQETQYF; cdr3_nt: TGTGCCAGCAGCTTTCGGAAAGAGGCAGAGCTATCGTACCAAGAGACCCAGTACTTC
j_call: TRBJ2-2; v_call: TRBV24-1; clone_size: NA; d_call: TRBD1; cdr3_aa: CATSDAGQGNTGELFF; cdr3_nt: TGTGCCACCAGTGATGCCGGACAGGGTAACACCGGGGAGCTGTTTTTT
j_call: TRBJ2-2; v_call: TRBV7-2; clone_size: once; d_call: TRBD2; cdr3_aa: CASSLEASGGWRELFF; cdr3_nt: TGTGCCAGCAGCTTAGAGGCTAGCGGGGGGTGGAGGGAGCTGTTTTTT
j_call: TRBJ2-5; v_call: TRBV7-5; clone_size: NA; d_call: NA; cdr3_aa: CVRSKPGQGATREETQYF; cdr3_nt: TGTGTCAGAAGCAAACCGGGACAGGGGGCGACGCGGGAAGAGACCCAGTACTTC
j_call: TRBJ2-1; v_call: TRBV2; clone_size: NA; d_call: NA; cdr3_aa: CASTKDSTRAGEQFF; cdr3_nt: TGTGCCAGTACAAAAGACAGTACCAGAGCCGGTGAGCAGTTCTTC
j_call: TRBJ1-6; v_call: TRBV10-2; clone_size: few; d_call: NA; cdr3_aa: CASSEQRTSNSPLHF; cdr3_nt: TGCGCCAGCAGTGAGCAAAGGACATCCAATTCACCCCTCCACTTT
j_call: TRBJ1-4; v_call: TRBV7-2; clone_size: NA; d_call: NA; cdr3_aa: CASSLDSSAGRDAIKLFF; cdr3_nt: TGTGCCAGCAGCTTAGATAGCTCGGCAGGCCGGGATGCGATAAAACTGTTTTTT
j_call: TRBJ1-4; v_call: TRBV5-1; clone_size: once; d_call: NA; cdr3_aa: CASSLGSGATNEKLFF; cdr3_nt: TGCGCCAGCAGCTTGGGTTCAGGCGCAACTAATGAAAAACTGTTTTTT
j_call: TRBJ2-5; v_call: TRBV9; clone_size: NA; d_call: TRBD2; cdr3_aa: CASSPGGGRPQETQYF; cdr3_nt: TGTGCCAGCAGCCCGGGAGGGGGGCGCCCCCAAGAGACCCAGTACTTC
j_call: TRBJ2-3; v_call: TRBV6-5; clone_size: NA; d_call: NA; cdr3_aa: CASNPMTGPTDTQYF; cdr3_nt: TGTGCCAGCAATCCGATGACAGGACCCACAGATACGCAGTATTTT
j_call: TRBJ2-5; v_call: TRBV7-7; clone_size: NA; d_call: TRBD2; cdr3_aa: CASSLSSGPEETQYF; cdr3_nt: TGTGCCAGCAGCTTATCTAGCGGGCCCGAAGAGACCCAGTACTTC
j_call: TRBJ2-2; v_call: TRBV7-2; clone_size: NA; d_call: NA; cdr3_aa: CASSLESPLNTGELFF; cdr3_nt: TGTGCCAGCAGTCTAGAGTCACCCCTGAACACCGGGGAGCTGTTTTTT
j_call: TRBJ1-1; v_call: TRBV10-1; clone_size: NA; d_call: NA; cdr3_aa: CASRRGPSEAFF; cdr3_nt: TGCGCCAGCAGACGAGGGCCCAGTGAAGCTTTCTTT
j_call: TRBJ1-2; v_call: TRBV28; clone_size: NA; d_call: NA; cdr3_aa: CASSLRGAGVPYGYTF; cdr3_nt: TGTGCCAGCAGTTTAAGGGGAGCAGGGGTGCCCTATGGCTACACCTTC
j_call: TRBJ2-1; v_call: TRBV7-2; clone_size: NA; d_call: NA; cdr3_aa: CASSLPKRARGNEQFF; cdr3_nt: TGTGCCAGCAGCTTACCAAAGCGGGCGCGGGGCAATGAGCAGTTCTTC
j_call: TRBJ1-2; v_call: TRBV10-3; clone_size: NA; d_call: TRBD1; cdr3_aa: CAITRDSLNYGYTF; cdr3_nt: TGTGCCATCACCCGGGACAGCCTAAACTATGGCTACACCTTC
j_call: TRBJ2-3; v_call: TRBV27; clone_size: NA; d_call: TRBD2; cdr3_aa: CASRGTSGNSNTRTDTQYF; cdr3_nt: TGTGCCAGCAGGGGGACTAGCGGGAATTCGAATACCCGCACAGATACGCAGTATTTT